This TCR beta chain is drawn from a study of OX40 agonist ivuxolimab in advanced cancers. The table lists this clone with a count of one. The data were produced by immunoSEQ multiplex PCR, yet TCRdb's version contains in-frame clones alone and is incomplete. In the table there are approximately 74,000 clones, 75% to 95% of which are singletons. CDR1 and CDR2 (germline): SQVTM, ANQGSEA. CDR3 length: 14 amino acids. Trimming took 3 bases from V and 6 from J, leaving 17 bases between them. The receptor's source is an adult with an advanced solid tumor such as melanoma, head and neck, liver or kidney cancer. Source: CD4+ or CD8+ T cells sorted from blood, taken in a trial of the OX40 agonist ivuxolimab. V usage is TRBV29-1 and J usage is TRBJ1-1; tentatively, D is TRBD1 (5 bases). The CDR3 DNA follows: TGCAGCGTTGACTCCGGGGCAATCGGGGCTGAAGCTTTCTTT. This gives the protein CSVDSGAIGAEAFF.